This TCR beta chain was captured by sequencing in a study of blood T cell repertoires in COVID-19. About the research overall: The United States, Italy and Spain were the sources of the acute and convalescent COVID-19 samples. Sources were T cells, B-cell-depleted T cells, or PBMCs; the material itself was cDNA or gDNA.

In the study's own analysis: The authors estimated nucleated cell counts from reference gene primer amplification. Profiling relied on immunoSEQ multiplex PCR, and the TCRdb table lists in-frame clones only, not all of them. That table is the source of V, J and clone size, and D and trimming were worked out from the DNA. The sample holds around 70,000 clones, approximately 89% seen once. CDR1 and CDR2 (germline): MDHEN, SYDVKM. Between the trimmed V and J ends, which lost 3 bases and 9 bases, there was a span of 6 bases. This CDR3 is 11 amino acids long. The specimen sequenced was peripheral blood. This clonotype was sampled from an elderly man with acute or convalescent COVID-19. The rearrangement links TRBV28 to TRBJ1-5; no clear D. CDR3 region: CASSLLGPQHF. CDR3 in DNA: TGTGCCAGCAGTTTGCTAGGGCCCCAGCATTTT.